The rows below give T cell receptor beta chains drawn from one sample of a study of blood T cell repertoires in COVID-19. Method: immunoSEQ multiplex PCR; TCRdb's copy keeps in-frame clones and lacks some. The sample has some 530,000 clones, over 75% seen once. Sequences were obtained from peripheral blood. Source of these receptors: a human donor in a cohort sampled during active COVID-19. Each CDR3 is given with its conserved first and last residue. The D gene is left open where the match is weak. The size field is filled for only some rows; it gives once, few, many or a size class.

J	D	V	size	CDR3	DNA
TRBJ1-1	NA	TRBV7-9	NA	CASSASRTEAFF	TGTGCCAGCAGCGCCTCTAGGACTGAAGCTTTCTTT
TRBJ1-1	NA	TRBV19	NA	CASSGRSLEAFF	TGTGCCAGTAGTGGGAGATCTTTAGAAGCTTTCTTT
TRBJ1-1	NA	TRBV5-8	NA	CASSLERGRVYGAFF	TGTGCCAGCAGCTTGGAGCGGGGACGAGTTTACGGAGCTTTCTTT
TRBJ2-3	NA	TRBV27	NA	CASSFNQGFTDTQYF	TGTGCCAGCAGTTTCAATCAGGGCTTCACAGATACGCAGTATTTT
TRBJ2-2	TRBD2	TRBV9	NA	CASSVEGAGGLTGELFF	TGTGCCAGCAGCGTAGAGGGAGCGGGAGGGCTCACCGGGGAGCTGTTTTTT
TRBJ1-2	NA	TRBV19	NA	CASSIVTDTYGYTF	TGTGCCAGTAGTATAGTAACAGACACCTATGGCTACACCTTC
TRBJ2-3	NA	TRBV20-1	once	CSASLGQGMRDTQYF	TGCAGTGCTAGTTTAGGCCAGGGTATGAGAGATACGCAGTATTTT
TRBJ1-3	NA	TRBV6-5	NA	CASVGQISGNTIYF	TGTGCCAGCGTCGGACAGATCTCTGGAAACACCATATATTTT
TRBJ2-6	NA	TRBV30	NA	CAGRQVLSGANVLTF	TGTGCCGGGAGACAGGTCCTCTCTGGGGCCAACGTCCTGACTTTC
TRBJ2-1	NA	TRBV9	NA	CASSDRTANEQFF	TGTGCCAGCAGCGACCGGACAGCGAATGAGCAGTTCTTC
TRBJ2-1	TRBD2	TRBV27	many	CASSPRTSGTNEQFF	TGTGCCAGCAGTCCTCGGACTAGCGGGACGAATGAGCAGTTCTTC
TRBJ2-1	NA	TRBV4-1	many	CASSWTPNNEQFF	TGCGCCAGCAGCTGGACTCCCAATAATGAGCAGTTCTTC
TRBJ1-2	NA	TRBV28	NA	CASSSGGGGTYGYTF	TGTGCCAGCAGTTCGGGAGGAGGAGGGACTTATGGCTACACCTTC
TRBJ2-7	NA	TRBV28	NA	CASSLGGANSHEQYF	TGTGCCAGCAGTTTAGGGGGGGCAAATTCCCACGAGCAGTACTTC
TRBJ1-2	TRBD1	TRBV3-1/TRBV3-2	NA	CASSNPTGDYGYTF	TGTGCCAGCAGCAATCCGACAGGGGACTATGGCTACACCTTC